A selection of T cell receptor beta chains follows, all from one sample in a study of Graves' ophthalmopathy and Graves' hyperthyroidism. Each CDR3 protein gets one entry after TCRdb re-called the multiplex PCR reads with MiXCR. The data hold some 1.1 million distinct CDR3 sequences, with 36% observed a single time. The sequencing input was peripheral blood or thyroid tissue (not recorded which). The receptors were sampled from an adult man with Graves' hyperthyroidism. Each CDR3 is given with its conserved first and last residue. A D gene is named only where the DNA matches it firmly. For some rows the clone size is stated as once, few or many, or as a class when expanded; others skip it.

many,TRBV20-1,.,TRBJ1-5,TGCAGTGCAGTGGGGGGGCCGTGGCAGCCCCAGCATTTT,CSAVGGPWQPQHF
.,TRBV11-2,.,TRBJ2-3,TGTGCCAGCAGCTTCCCCCGAGCCCGGGCAGATACGCAGTATTTT,CASSFPRARADTQYF
many,TRBV7-6,.,TRBJ2-7,TGTGCCAGCAGCCCAAGACCGGGCTACGAGCAGTACTTC,CASSPRPGYEQYF
.,TRBV5-1,.,TRBJ2-7,TGCGCCAGCAGCTTGAAAAGCGGCACCGTCTCCTACGAGCAGTACTTC,CASSLKSGTVSYEQYF
once,TRBV7-2,TRBD2,TRBJ2-3,TGTGCCAGCAGCTTTACGGAAGCGGGAGGCACCACAGATACGCAGTATTTT,CASSFTEAGGTTDTQYF
.,TRBV24-1,.,TRBJ1-2,TGCGCCAGCAGTGATTTTCGCAGGCACTATGGCTACACCTTC,CASSDFRRHYGYTF
.,TRBV29-1,.,TRBJ2-5,TGCAGCGTTGATACCTGGAACTTC,CSVDTWNF
.,TRBV10-3,TRBD2,TRBJ2-6,TGTGCCAGCACCTATGGGACTAGCGGGACTGGGGCCAACGTCCTGACTTTC,CASTYGTSGTGANVLTF
.,TRBV10-3,.,TRBJ2-5,TGTGCCACCAAAGGGAGGACTAAATGGGACACCCAAGAGACCCAGTACTTC,CATKGRTKWDTQETQYF
.,TRBV5-1,TRBD1,TRBJ2-1,TGCGCCAGCAGCTTGGGGACAGGGCAGCAGTTCTTC,CASSLGTGQQFF
.,TRBV10-3,TRBD2,TRBJ2-1,TGTGCCATCAGTGACAGTGCGGCTAGCGGGATGGGTGAGCAGTTCTTC,CAISDSAASGMGEQFF
.,TRBV10-3,.,TRBJ2-1,TGTGCCATCAGGGACTCACAGCGAAGCAATGAGCAGTTCTTC,CAIRDSQRSNEQFF
.,TRBV5-1,.,TRBJ1-2,TGCGCCAGCAGCTCGACGATGGGTGGTGGCTACACCTTC,CASSSTMGGGYTF
many,TRBV13,TRBD1,TRBJ1-3,TGTGCCAGCAGCCTCAAGACAGGGTTCTCTGGAAACACCATATATTTT,CASSLKTGFSGNTIYF
.,TRBV29-1,.,TRBJ1-5,TGCAGCGTTGCGGGGGGAAGAGAGACCCAGCATTTT,CSVAGGRETQHF
many,TRBV12-3/TRBV12-4,TRBD2,TRBJ2-7,TGTGCCAGCAGGAAAGCGGGAGGTGCCAACGAGCAGTACTTC,CASRKAGGANEQYF